The 16 T cell receptor beta chains in this list originate from one sample, sequenced in a study of resident and recirculating memory T cells in vitiligo. Repertoires were generated with immunoSEQ multiplex PCR, while TCRdb's copy carries only in-frame clones and drops some. Found here are 35,000 to 45,000 clones, approximately 91% of them singletons; the top ten hold roughly 4.3%. Sequenced material: blood. All receptors come from a male donor with vitiligo.

The V gene is TRBV5-5, the J gene TRBJ2-3, with TRBD1 matching over 9 bases. The CDR3 runs to 15 residues. With V trimmed by 5 bases and J by 4 bases, 8 bases remained unmatched. Germline V gene data show CDR1 as SGHKS and CDR2 as YYEKEE (reference sequence). The CDR3 DNA reads TGTGCCAGCAGAACCGGGACAGGGTATTCAGATACGCAGTATTTT. It translates to CASRTGTGYSDTQYF.

V gene TRBV7-2 combines with J gene TRBJ1-2; D is possibly TRBD1 (5 bases). Germline V gene lookup returns CDR1 SGHTA and CDR2 FQGNSA. The CDR3 sequence is 15 residues long. The V end lost 0 bases, the J end lost 8 bases, and 16 bases lay between the germline ends. CDR3 bases: TGTGCCAGCAGCTTAGCGCACAGGTCGGGAGACGGCTACACCTTC. It translates to CASSLAHRSGDGYTF.

The sample holds one count of this clone. This rearrangement joins TRBV9 to TRBJ1-3, with 7 bases identical to TRBD1. The CDR3 covers 14 residues. Germline-derived CDR1 and CDR2 are SGDLS and YYNGEE. V lost 4 bases to trimming and J lost 2 bases; unmatched junction nucleotides: 3. For the CDR3, the DNA is TGTGCCAGCAGCCCGGGGACAGCTGGAAACACCATATATTTT. Translating gives CASSPGTAGNTIYF.

The chain carries TRBV4-3 and TRBJ1-2; D call uncertain. Germline V gene data show CDR1 as LGHNA and CDR2 as YSLEER. Deletions cut 7 bases from V and 3 bases from J, with 12 bases between. The CDR3 runs 13 residues. CDR3 coding DNA: TGCGCCAGCACGAGGGTTTGGTACTATGGCTACACCTTC. Translation gives CASTRVWYYGYTF.

CDR3 region: CASSLSASGGASKNIQYF. Here the CDR3 DNA reads TGTGCCAGCAGCTTGTCGGCTAGCGGGGGGGCGTCCAAAAACATTCAGTACTTC. The chain employs TRBV5-4 and TRBJ2-4, with 12 bases identical to TRBD2. Germline lookup yields CDR1 SGHNT and CDR2 YYREEE (reference sequence). V lost 1 base, J lost 2 bases, and 7 bases stayed unmatched. The CDR3 runs to 18 residues.

The chain is built from TRBV19 and TRBJ1-6, with 9 bases aligning to TRBD1. Germline V CDR1 and CDR2: LNHDA, SQIVND (reference sequence). This CDR3 spans 16 amino acids. V was clipped by 6 bases and J by 9 bases; unmatched bases: 12. CDR3 loop: CASSSVQGANSSPLHF. The CDR3 nucleotides read TGTGCCAGTAGCTCCGTACAGGGGGCAAATAGTTCACCCCTCCACTTT.

A single count supports this clone. The V call is TRBV7-3, the J call TRBJ2-2; TRBD2 matches at 12 bases. In germline, CDR1 is SGHTA, CDR2 FQGTGA. J gave up 6 bases and V 5 bases, and 7 bases lay outside the gene matches. The length of the CDR3 is 16 residues. This CDR3 is CASSAPTSGGSGELFF. CDR3 in DNA: TGTGCCAGCAGCGCCCCTACTAGCGGGGGGTCCGGGGAGCTGTTTTTT.

V is TRBV6-1 and J is TRBJ2-2, with a possible D match to TRBD1 (6 bases). This CDR3 has 15 residues. Germline loops: CDR1 MNHNS, CDR2 SASEGT. V was trimmed by 5 bases and J by 4 bases, leaving 14 bases between them. For the CDR3, the DNA is TGTGCCAGCAGTCCCAGGGGCGCGGGCACCGGGGAGCTGTTTTTT. Its translation: CASSPRGAGTGELFF.

The V gene is TRBV13, the J gene TRBJ2-7; D remains unclear. Trimming pared 5 bases from V and 2 bases from J, leaving 16 bases between. The CDR3 consists of 15 residues. The V gene's germline CDR1 is PRHDT and CDR2 FYEKMQ (reference sequence). The CDR3 region has the DNA TGTGCCAGCAGCCTGTTTTCTCGGTATACCTACGAGCAGTACTTC. Its translation is CASSLFSRYTYEQYF. Full variable domain (rest looked up from reference TRBV13 and TRBJ2-7): AAGVIQSPRHLIKEKRETATLKCYPIPRHDTVYWYQQGPGQDPQFLISFYEKMQSDKGSIPDRFSAQQFSDYHSELNMSSLELGDSALYFCASSLFSRYTYEQYFGPGTRLTVT.

The chain carries TRBV19 and TRBJ1-2, with a possible D match to TRBD1 (5 bases). The germline V gene encodes CDR1 LNHDA and CDR2 SQIVND (reference sequence). CDR3 length: 13 amino acids. The V and J ends lost 9 bases and 0 bases respectively, with 11 bases between them. CDR3 coding DNA: TGTGCCAGCAGGGTGACGGCTAACTATGGCTACACCTTC. Its translation is CASRVTANYGYTF.

The gene calls are TRBV7-9 and TRBJ2-3; D uncertain. The CDR3 contains 13 residues. Looked up from germline, CDR1 is SEHNR and CDR2 is FQNEAQ (reference sequence). The ends were cut back, 3 bases at V and 3 bases at J, with 7 bases in the middle. In DNA, the CDR3 is TGTGCCAGCAGCTTTCTTAGTACAGATACGCAGTATTTT. Protein sequence: CASSFLSTDTQYF.

The V and J genes are TRBV4-3 and TRBJ2-1; 7 positions match TRBD2. The CDR3 is 16 amino acids. Germline V CDR1 and CDR2: LGHNA, YSLEER. The J segment lost 1 base and the V segment lost 1 base, leaving 4 bases of the junction unmatched. DNA of the CDR3: TGCGCCAGCAGCCAAGCTAGCGGAAATTCCTACAATGAGCAGTTCTTC. It codes for CASSQASGNSYNEQFF.

This sequence joins TRBV7-9 and TRBJ1-1; D might be TRBD1 (6 bases). This CDR3 spans 13 amino acids. Germline assignment: CDR1 SEHNR and CDR2 FQNEAQ (reference sequence). Trimming removed 6 bases from V and 7 bases from J, with 15 bases in between. Here the CDR3 reads CASSFQGMGEAFF. DNA of the CDR3: TGTGCCAGCAGTTTCCAGGGGATGGGTGAAGCTTTCTTT.

V and J are TRBV30 and TRBJ1-2; tentatively, D is TRBD1 (6 bases). Germline V gene sequence: CDR1 GTSNPN, CDR2 SVGIG (reference sequence). V was pared by 5 bases and J by 8 bases, with 15 bases between. The CDR3 extends over 12 amino acids. CDR3 DNA: TGTGCCTGGTATACAGGGACCGGGGGCTACACCTTC. It specifies CAWYTGTGGYTF.

The chain has TRBV6-6 and TRBJ2-1; D ambiguous. This CDR3 is 15 amino acids long. CDR1 and CDR2 from the germline V gene are MNHNY and SVGAGI (reference sequence). The ends were cut back, 2 bases at V and 2 bases at J, with 10 bases in the middle. The CDR3 DNA reads as TGTGCCAGCAGTTACCTGCGTCCGACCTACAATGAGCAGTTCTTC. Residues: CASSYLRPTYNEQFF.

The V and J genes are TRBV29-1 and TRBJ2-5; 8 nucleotides line up with TRBD1. The CDR3 totals 13 residues. Germline-derived CDR1 and CDR2 are SQVTM and ANQGSEA. V trimming: 7 bases; J trimming: 5 bases; junction bases outside the gene matches: 9. The CDR3 coding sequence is TGCAGCGCGGCCCGGGACAGGCAGGAGACCCAGTACTTC. This codes for CSAARDRQETQYF. The variable domain in full, completed from reference TRBV29-1 and TRBJ2-5, reads SAVISQKPSRDICQRGTSLTIQCQVDSQVTMMFWYRQQPGQSLTLIATANQGSEATYESGFVIDKFPISRPNLTFSTLTVSNMSPEDSSIYLCSAARDRQETQYFGPGTRLLVL.